This TCR beta chain was captured by sequencing in a study of blood T cell repertoires in COVID-19. Turning to the study itself: Samples representing acute and convalescent COVID-19 were sourced from the United States, Italy and Spain. PBMCs, B-cell-depleted T cells, or T cells provided the cDNA or gDNA that made up the material.

There are a few counts of this clone. In the original analysis: Amplifying reference gene primers gave estimates of nucleated cell counts. Sequenced by immunoSEQ multiplex PCR; TCRdb stores in-frame clones only, minus some. The DNA was the basis for D and trimming; V, J and clone size are from that table. Of 150,000 to 200,000 clones detected, about three quarters appear once; the ten largest clones hold about 28%. Germline V CDR1 and CDR2: SGHVS, FNYEAQ. Germline trimming cut 2 bases from V and 4 bases from J; bases unmatched to any gene: 11. The CDR3 is 17 amino acids. What was sequenced was peripheral blood. V is TRBV7-6 and J is TRBJ2-3; 8 bases map to TRBD2. The clonotype was recovered from a woman in her 70s with acute or convalescent COVID-19. CDR3 amino acids: CASSLRPGGSRADTQYF. CDR3 nucleotides: TGTGCCAGCAGCTTACGGCCGGGAGGGAGTAGAGCAGATACGCAGTATTTT.